Below, 8 T cell receptor beta chains from the same sample are listed, as sequenced in a study of shared clonotypes between healthy human individuals. Profiling relied on immunoSEQ multiplex PCR, and the TCRdb table lists in-frame clones only, not all of them. This table holds some 2,000,000 clones, 90% to 97% found once. Sequencing used naive CD4+ T cells sorted from blood. The sample's subset: CD45RA+ positively selected. The source is a man younger than 35 in good health.

This clone was recorded once. The CDR3 sequence is CASSLGEAKTSTDTQYF. CDR3 DNA sequence: TGTGCCAGCAGCTTAGGTGAAGCAAAAACCAGCACAGATACGCAGTATTTT. The chain recombines TRBV7-2 with TRBJ2-3, with D hard to call. This CDR3 is 17 amino acids long. In germline, CDR1 is SGHTA, CDR2 FQGNSA. Deletions cut 1 base from V and 0 bases from J, with 14 bases between.

The chain has TRBV5-1 and TRBJ2-7, with TRBD1 identical over 9 bases. The CDR3 is 15 amino acids. Germline V CDR1 and CDR2: SGHRS, YFSETQ. J was trimmed by 3 bases and V by 4 bases; bases with no gene match: 8. The CDR3 DNA reads as TGCGCCAGCAGCACAGGGGGCGCCCCGGACTACGAGCAGTACTTC. Amino acids: CASSTGGAPDYEQYF. Using reference TRBV5-1 and TRBJ2-7 for the parts outside the CDR3, the full variable domain is KAGVTQTPRYLIKTRGQQVTLSCSPISGHRSVSWYQQTPGQGLQFLFEYFSETQRNKGNFPGRFSGRQFSNSRSEMNVSTLELGDSALYLCASSTGGAPDYEQYFGPGTRLTVT.

This clone was detected only once. The genes are TRBV30 and TRBJ1-1, with a weak D call TRBD1 (6 bases). From germline, CDR1 is GTSNPN and CDR2 SVGIG (reference sequence). Trimming took off 2 bases at V and 2 bases at J, with 12 bases between the two ends. The CDR3 sequence is 14 residues long. This chain's CDR3 is CAWSSPRGNTEAFF. DNA for the CDR3: TGTGCCTGGAGTTCACCCAGGGGCAACACTGAAGCTTTCTTT.

This chain joins TRBV4-3 and TRBJ2-7; no clear D gene. The CDR3 extends over 13 amino acids. Trimming pared 0 bases from V and 6 bases from J, leaving 9 bases between. Looked up from germline, CDR1 is LGHNA and CDR2 is YSLEER. The CDR3 DNA reads TGCGCCAGCAGCCAAGATCGGTGGACCGAGCAGTACTTC. Its protein is CASSQDRWTEQYF.

The chain is built from TRBV18 and TRBJ1-5; 7 positions agree with TRBD1. J gave up 8 bases and V 6 bases, and 7 bases lay outside the gene matches. The CDR3 has 13 residues. Per the germline V gene, CDR1 is KGHSH and CDR2 is LQKENI. The CDR3 loop reads CASSATGQEPQHF. CDR3 nucleotide sequence: TGTGCCAGCTCGGCGACAGGGCAAGAGCCCCAGCATTTT.

Turning to this clone: This specimen includes other DNA sequences encoding the same CDR3. The rearrangement uses TRBV9 and TRBJ1-3; no reliable D call. This CDR3 contains 13 residues. The V gene's germline CDR1 is SGDLS and CDR2 YYNGEE. V lost 1 base and J 4 bases, leaving 6 bases between the germline ends. The CDR3 loop reads CASSVSGGNTIYF. The CDR3 DNA reads as TGTGCCAGCAGCGTAAGTGGAGGAAACACCATATATTTT.

This chain connects TRBV5-1 to TRBJ2-3; 12 bases map to TRBD1. Trimming cost V 9 bases and J 4 bases; bases outside gene matches: 9. The germline CDR1 and CDR2 sequences are SGHRS and YFSETQ. The CDR3 is 15 amino acids. The DNA of the CDR3 is TGCGCCACCACCGGGACAGGGGGCAGCGCAGATACGCAGTATTTT. Protein product: CATTGTGGSADTQYF.

This clone appeared once. The CDR3 here is CASSAWTSGTNEQFF. The DNA for the CDR3 is TGTGCCAGCAGCGCCTGGACTAGCGGGACCAATGAGCAGTTCTTC. The V gene is TRBV9, the J gene TRBJ2-1, with 12 bases fitting TRBD2. V trimming: 3 bases; J trimming: 6 bases; junction bases outside the gene matches: 4. Germline lookup yields CDR1 SGDLS and CDR2 YYNGEE. The CDR3 totals 15 residues.